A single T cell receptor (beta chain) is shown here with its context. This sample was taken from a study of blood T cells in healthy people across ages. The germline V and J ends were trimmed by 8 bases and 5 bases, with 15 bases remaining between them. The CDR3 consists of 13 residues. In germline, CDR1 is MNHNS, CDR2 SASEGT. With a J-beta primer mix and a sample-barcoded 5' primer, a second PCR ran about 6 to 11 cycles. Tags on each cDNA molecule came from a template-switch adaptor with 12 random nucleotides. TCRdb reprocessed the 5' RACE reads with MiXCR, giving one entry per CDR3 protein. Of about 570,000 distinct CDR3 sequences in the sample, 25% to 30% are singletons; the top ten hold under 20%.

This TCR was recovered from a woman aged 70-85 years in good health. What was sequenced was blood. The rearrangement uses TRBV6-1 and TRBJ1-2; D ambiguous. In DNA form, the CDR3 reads TGTGCCAGCTTCATACCCCTTTTTTATGGCTACACCTTC. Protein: CASFIPLFYGYTF.